The 32 T cell receptor beta chains in this list originate from one sample, sequenced in a study of beta chain features in type 1 diabetes (dated by TCRdb to 2017 to 2018). Library construction relied on the immunoSEQ multiplex PCR assay. The entire amount of isolated RNA was reverse transcribed using the High Capacity cDNA Reverse Transcription Kit, so the sequenced TCRB transcripts were expressed ones. This is the immuneACCESS table as TCRdb keeps it, with only in-frame sequences that have V and J called. A part of the clones is gone; compared with another copy, unresolved V genes explain less than half, and the rest is unexplained. The sample table shows some 290,000 clones, and more than 13% are seen once. 0.015% to 0.02% of the sample is in the top ten clones. General conclusions and limits of the study: A moderate but significant shortening of TCRB CDR3 length was observed in type 1 diabetes patients in all four CD4+ subsets.

Which antigens these TCRs recognize remains unknown. The sample was naive CD4+ T cells from blood. Reading the label with the study, this specimen's cell subset or site is: true naive CD4+ T cells. Receptors originate from a man aged 25 to 40 with type 1 diabetes.

This clone has a handful of counts. J is TRBJ2-7 and V is TRBV5-1; D might be TRBD1 (6 bases). Trimming removed 7 bases from V and 5 bases from J, with 16 bases in between. The germline V gene has CDR1 SGHRS and CDR2 YFSETQ. The CDR3 is made up of 13 amino acids. CDR3 in amino acids: CASRKTGTHEQYF. CDR3 nucleotide sequence: TGCGCCAGCCGTAAGACAGGTACCCACGAGCAGTACTTC.

The rearrangement links TRBV27 to TRBJ1-1; D is possibly TRBD1 (6 bases). Trimming removed 6 bases at V and 5 bases at J, with 16 bases between. The length of the CDR3 is 14 residues. Germline CDR1 is MNHEY and CDR2 is SMNVEV (reference sequence). The CDR3 DNA reads as TGTGCCAGCAGGCCTGCGGACAGCAGAACTGAAGCTTTCTTT. This gives the protein CASRPADSRTEAFF.

V gene TRBV28 combines with J gene TRBJ1-1; 8 nucleotides line up with TRBD1. Germline CDR1 is MDHEN and CDR2 is SYDVKM. V gave up 9 bases and J gave up 1 base; unmatched junction bases: 4. This CDR3 is built from 13 residues. CDR3 coding DNA: TGTGCCAGTCACGGGACAGGGAACACTGAAGCTTTCTTT. It is translated as CASHGTGNTEAFF.

The CDR3 loop reads CASSSRGTGDYEQYF. CDR3 DNA: TGTGCCAGCAGCTCTAGGGGGACAGGCGACTACGAGCAGTACTTC. V gene TRBV7-2 combines with J gene TRBJ2-7, with TRBD1 identical over 8 bases. The V gene's germline CDR1 is SGHTA and CDR2 FQGNSA. This CDR3 spans 15 amino acids. V trimming: 4 bases; J trimming: 3 bases; junction bases outside the gene matches: 8.

The chain links TRBV29-1 to TRBJ2-1, with 7 bases that match TRBD2. Germline CDR1 reads SQVTM; CDR2 reads ANQGSEA. The J segment lost 6 bases and the V segment lost 4 bases, leaving 12 bases of the junction unmatched. The CDR3 length is 15 residues. CDR3 loop: CSVGGVREWGNEQFF. The CDR3 DNA is TGCAGCGTTGGGGGTGTGCGGGAGTGGGGCAATGAGCAGTTCTTC.

The chain has TRBV7-2 and TRBJ2-3; 10 nucleotides match TRBD2. The CDR3 is made up of 15 amino acids. V lost 5 bases and J lost 5; bases outside the gene matches: 7. Germline V CDR1 and CDR2: SGHTA, FQGNSA. The CDR3 coding sequence is TGTGCCAGCAGCCCTAGCGGGAGTCGTGTAGATACGCAGTATTTT. Protein sequence: CASSPSGSRVDTQYF.

CDR3 loop: CASSQSQGETDTQYF. CDR3 bases: TGTGCCAGCTCTCAGAGCCAGGGGGAGACAGATACGCAGTATTTT. The genes are TRBV18 and TRBJ2-3, with 7 bases identical to TRBD1. Trimming took 6 bases from V and 3 from J; bases not matched to a gene: 9. The CDR3 sequence is 15 residues long. Germline V lookup: CDR1 KGHSH, CDR2 LQKENI.

This clone was counted only a few times. This chain connects TRBV5-1 to TRBJ2-1; 8 bases match TRBD1. Germline V gene data show CDR1 as SGHRS and CDR2 as YFSETQ. The V segment lost 6 bases and the J segment 7 bases; nucleotides outside the gene matches: 9. The CDR3 loop spans 14 amino acids. CDR3 sequence reads: CASNNFQGANEQFF. The CDR3 coding sequence is TGCGCCAGCAACAATTTCCAGGGGGCAAATGAGCAGTTCTTC. Filled out from reference TRBV5-1 and TRBJ2-1, the complete variable domain reads KAGVTQTPRYLIKTRGQQVTLSCSPISGHRSVSWYQQTPGQGLQFLFEYFSETQRNKGNFPGRFSGRQFSNSRSEMNVSTLELGDSALYLCASNNFQGANEQFFGPGTRLTVL.

The chain combines TRBV2 with TRBJ2-7; 9 bases fit TRBD1. The CDR3 is 14 amino acids. Germline values: CDR1 SNHLY, CDR2 FYNNEI. The ends lost 5 bases at V and 4 bases at J; junction bases unmatched: 6. CDR3 nucleotide sequence: TGTGCCAGCAGTCTGGGACAGGGTGGATACGAGCAGTACTTC. This codes for CASSLGQGGYEQYF. Filled out from reference TRBV2 and TRBJ2-7, the complete variable domain reads EPEVTQTPSHQVTQMGQEVILRCVPISNHLYFYWYRQILGQKVEFLVSFYNNEISEKSEIFDDQFSVERPDGSNFTLKIRSTKLEDSAMYFCASSLGQGGYEQYFGPGTRLTVT.

Here the CDR3 reads CASSKNREGLDEQFF. The CDR3 DNA follows: TGTGCCAGCAGTAAGAACAGGGAGGGTTTGGATGAGCAGTTCTTC. The chain recombines TRBV2 with TRBJ2-1; the D gene is possibly TRBD2 (7 bases). Germline CDR1 SNHLY, CDR2 FYNNEI. The CDR3 sequence is 15 residues long. Trimming took 5 bases from V and 8 from J, leaving 19 bases between them.

The rearrangement links TRBV10-3 to TRBJ1-5; a weak D match, TRBD1 (5 bases). Germline assignment: CDR1 ENHRY and CDR2 SYGVKD. This CDR3 has 13 amino acids. V lost 6 bases, J lost 7 bases, and 13 bases lay in between. The DNA for the CDR3 is TGTGCCATCAGGTCAGGGTCGAGGCAGCCCCAGCATTTT. It specifies CAIRSGSRQPQHF.

A few counts support this clone. The chain uses TRBV11-1 and TRBJ2-7; TRBD1 agrees at 8 bases. Germline lookup yields CDR1 SGHAT and CDR2 FQDESV (reference sequence). The V and J ends lost 5 bases and 7 bases, in that order; junction bases with no gene match: 10. The CDR3 has 14 residues. CDR3 region: CASSARTGSGEQYF. CDR3 nucleotide sequence: TGTGCCAGCAGCGCCCGGACAGGGTCGGGTGAGCAGTACTTC.

In this sample, this clone turned up a few times. V usage is TRBV7-3 and J usage is TRBJ2-1; perhaps TRBD2 as D (5 bases). V lost 4 bases, J lost 6 bases, and 13 bases lay in between. CDR1 is SGHTA, CDR2 FQGTGA, per germline. The CDR3 consists of 14 residues. In DNA form, the CDR3 reads TGTGCCAGCAGCTCTAACATGGGAGCCAATGAGCAGTTCTTC. It specifies CASSSNMGANEQFF.

This clone has just a few counts. This chain joins TRBV29-1 and TRBJ2-7, with 8 bases aligning to TRBD1. The CDR3 covers 12 residues. The J segment lost 1 base and the V segment lost 7 bases, leaving 3 bases of the junction unmatched. Germline values: CDR1 SQVTM, CDR2 ANQGSEA. Written as DNA, the CDR3 is TGCAGCGGGAGGGACAGGTCCTACGAGCAGTACTTC. Its translation: CSGRDRSYEQYF.

This clone was recorded a few times. The chain carries TRBV2 and TRBJ2-1; perhaps TRBD1 as D (5 bases). The CDR3 consists of 14 residues. The germline V gene has CDR1 SNHLY and CDR2 FYNNEI. With 0 bases removed from V and 8 bases from J, the gap between germline ends came to 11 bases. CDR3 nucleotide sequence: TGTGCCAGCAGTGAAGCTAAGGGGATCCATGAGCAGTTCTTC. Amino acid sequence: CASSEAKGIHEQFF.

This clone occurred once. The chain joins TRBV5-1 to TRBJ2-7; D gene unclear. The germline V gene encodes CDR1 SGHRS and CDR2 YFSETQ. This CDR3 is built from 14 residues. The germline V and J ends were trimmed by 2 bases and 1 base, with 10 bases remaining between them. The CDR3 DNA is TGCGCCAGCAGCTTAGTCCCAGAATCCTACGAGCAGTACTTC. As protein: CASSLVPESYEQYF.

The chain has TRBV29-1 and TRBJ2-5; 9 positions match TRBD1. V lost 2 bases and J lost 5; bases outside the gene matches: 6. Germline V gene sequence: CDR1 SQVTM, CDR2 ANQGSEA. The CDR3 has 14 residues. This CDR3 reads CSVEKGQGDETQYF. CDR3 coding DNA: TGCAGCGTTGAAAAGGGACAGGGTGATGAGACCCAGTACTTC.

This clone was seen more than once but under ten times. The chain is built from TRBV2 and TRBJ2-5, with a possible D match to TRBD1 (6 bases). Germline V gives CDR1 SNHLY, CDR2 FYNNEI. The CDR3 is 13 residues long. Trimming removed 11 bases from V and 3 bases from J, with 16 bases in between. The CDR3 is CAVPGDTKETQYF. DNA of the CDR3: TGTGCCGTCCCCGGGGACACGAAAGAGACCCAGTACTTC.

In this sample, this clone turned up a few times. The V gene is TRBV6-5, the J gene TRBJ2-1; 7 bases align to TRBD2. With 3 bases clipped from V and 7 bases from J, the junction kept 12 bases outside the gene matches. CDR1 is MNHEY, CDR2 SVGAGI, per germline. This CDR3 comprises 16 residues. In DNA, the CDR3 is TGTGCCAGCAGTTATCATGTGGGAGGGCGATCAAATGAGCAGTTCTTC. It specifies CASSYHVGGRSNEQFF.

This clone was counted between two and nine times. The rearrangement joins TRBV28 to TRBJ2-7; D is uncertain. Trimming shortened V by 4 bases and J by 3 bases, and 7 bases separated the two germline ends. The CDR3 is 12 amino acids. Per the germline V gene, CDR1 is MDHEN and CDR2 is SYDVKM. DNA of the CDR3: TGTGCCAGCAGTTGGGCCCGCTACGAGCAGTACTTC. Translated, it gives CASSWARYEQYF.

This clone was observed a few times. The V call is TRBV4-3, the J call TRBJ1-1; D is unresolved. The ends were cut back, 0 bases at V and 7 bases at J, with 9 bases in the middle. The CDR3 is 13 residues long. Germline V CDR1 and CDR2: LGHNA, YSLEER. This CDR3 reads CASSQESGIEAFF. DNA for the CDR3: TGCGCCAGCAGCCAAGAGTCCGGGATTGAAGCTTTCTTT.

This clone occurred a few times. This chain connects TRBV5-1 to TRBJ2-1; D may be TRBD2 (6 bases). V was pared by 2 bases and J by 9 bases, with 12 bases between. Germline values: CDR1 SGHRS, CDR2 YFSETQ. This CDR3 comprises 13 residues. The CDR3 reads CASSFTGGIEQFF. The CDR3 DNA is TGCGCCAGCAGCTTTACTGGAGGGATTGAGCAGTTCTTC.

V is TRBV2 and J is TRBJ1-1; D is possibly TRBD1 (5 bases). Germline values: CDR1 SNHLY, CDR2 FYNNEI. V lost 0 bases to trimming and J lost 6 bases, with 14 bases between them. The CDR3 is 15 amino acids. CDR3 in amino acids: CASSEAGQGSSEAFF. The CDR3, as DNA: TGTGCCAGCAGTGAAGCAGGGCAGGGAAGCTCTGAAGCTTTCTTT.

This clone appeared a few times. V is TRBV19 and J is TRBJ2-7; TRBD1 might be the D (6 bases). The CDR3 covers 15 residues. The V and J ends lost 5 bases and 2 bases respectively, with 16 bases between them. The germline CDR1 and CDR2 sequences are LNHDA and SQIVND (reference sequence). CDR3 sequence (DNA): TGTGCCAGTAGTCCCTCGCGACAGGTCCCCTACGAGCAGTACTTC. Protein: CASSPSRQVPYEQYF.

The rearrangement uses TRBV9 and TRBJ2-1; the D is unclear. The germline V gene has CDR1 SGDLS and CDR2 YYNGEE. Trimming removed 3 bases at V and 4 bases at J, with 8 bases between. The CDR3 runs 13 residues. CDR3 sequence: CASSGQVYNEQFF. In nucleotides, the CDR3 is TGTGCCAGCAGCGGGCAGGTTTACAATGAGCAGTTCTTC.

V usage is TRBV11-2 and J usage is TRBJ1-3; TRBD1 matches at 7 bases. CDR1 is SGHAT, CDR2 FQNNGV, per germline. V dropped 6 bases and J dropped 7; count of bases not matched to a gene: 6. The CDR3 covers 13 residues. CDR3 DNA sequence: TGTGCCAGCAGTTCACAGGGGTTGAACACCATATATTTT. It translates to CASSSQGLNTIYF.

The V and J genes are TRBV15 and TRBJ2-7; TRBD1 agrees at 10 bases. Germline CDR1 and CDR2: LNHNV and YYDKDF (reference sequence). CDR3 size: 14 residues. Germline trimming cut 5 bases from V and 3 bases from J; bases unmatched to any gene: 4. CDR3 sequence: CATSSRTGGYEQYF. CDR3 in DNA: TGTGCCACCAGCTCTAGGACAGGGGGCTACGAGCAGTACTTC.

This clone was seen a handful of times. The chain has TRBV6-1 and TRBJ2-5; possible D gene TRBD1, 5 bases. V lost 3 bases and J 5 bases, leaving 13 bases between the germline ends. The V gene's germline CDR1 is MNHNS and CDR2 SASEGT. The CDR3 loop spans 14 amino acids. Here the CDR3 DNA reads TGTGCCAGCAGTGACGTCCAGGGATATGAGACCCAGTACTTC. Translation gives CASSDVQGYETQYF.

The J gene is TRBJ1-5, the V gene TRBV4-1, with D perhaps TRBD1 (5 bases). V dropped 0 bases and J dropped 0 bases, with 12 bases sitting between them. This CDR3 spans 17 amino acids. CDR1 and CDR2 (germline): MGHRA, YSYEKL. The CDR3 DNA reads as TGCGCCAGCAGCCAAGATCGGAGGGGCCGTAGCAATCAGCCCCAGCATTTT. Its protein product is CASSQDRRGRSNQPQHF.

As for this clone: This same CDR3 is encoded by further DNA sequences in the sample. This chain connects TRBV7-2 to TRBJ2-7; 7 bases are shared with TRBD1. Germline V gene sequence: CDR1 SGHTA, CDR2 FQGNSA. CDR3 length: 13 residues. Trimming took 5 bases from V and 2 from J; bases not matched to a gene: 3. In DNA, the CDR3 is TGTGCCAGCAGCCGGGACAGCACCTACGAGCAGTACTTC. It is translated as CASSRDSTYEQYF. The full variable domain, its missing parts supplied by reference TRBV7-2 and TRBJ2-7, is GAGVSQSPSNKVTEKGKDVELRCDPISGHTALYWYRQSLGQGLEFLIYFQGNSAPDKSGLPSDRFSAERTGGSVSTLTIQRTQQEDSAVYLCASSRDSTYEQYFGPGTRLTVT.

This clone was picked up a small number of times. The rearrangement joins TRBV5-1 to TRBJ1-1; possibly TRBD1 for D (5 bases). The V and J ends lost 0 bases and 5 bases respectively, with 11 bases between them. Germline CDR1 reads SGHRS; CDR2 reads YFSETQ. There are 14 residues in the CDR3. The CDR3 bases are TGCGCCAGCAGCTTGGGCAGGGTGGTGACTGAAGCTTTCTTT. Protein sequence: CASSLGRVVTEAFF. Supplemented by reference TRBV5-1 and TRBJ1-1, the full variable domain reads KAGVTQTPRYLIKTRGQQVTLSCSPISGHRSVSWYQQTPGQGLQFLFEYFSETQRNKGNFPGRFSGRQFSNSRSEMNVSTLELGDSALYLCASSLGRVVTEAFFGQGTRLTVV.

The chain links TRBV29-1 to TRBJ2-7; D might be TRBD1 (5 bases). The germline gives CDR1 SQVTM, CDR2 ANQGSEA. The CDR3 loop spans 13 amino acids. Trimming took off 3 bases at V and 3 bases at J, with 12 bases between the two ends. This CDR3 is CSVEWKGDYEQYF. In DNA, the CDR3 is TGCAGCGTTGAGTGGAAAGGGGACTACGAGCAGTACTTC.